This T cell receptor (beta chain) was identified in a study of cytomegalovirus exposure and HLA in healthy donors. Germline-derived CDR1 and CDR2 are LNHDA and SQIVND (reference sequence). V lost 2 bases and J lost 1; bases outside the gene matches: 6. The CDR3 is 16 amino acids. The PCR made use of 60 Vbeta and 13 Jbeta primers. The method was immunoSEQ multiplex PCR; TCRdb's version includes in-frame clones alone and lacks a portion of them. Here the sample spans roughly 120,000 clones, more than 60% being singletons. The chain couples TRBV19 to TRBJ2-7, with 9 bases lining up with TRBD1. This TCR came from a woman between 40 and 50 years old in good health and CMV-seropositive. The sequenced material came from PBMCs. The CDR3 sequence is CASSITGTGRSYEQYF. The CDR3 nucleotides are TGTGCCAGTAGTATAACCGGGACAGGGCGATCCTACGAGCAGTACTTC.